The 14 T cell receptor beta chains below all came from one sample that was sequenced in a study of OX40 agonist ivuxolimab in advanced cancers. Using immunoSEQ multiplex PCR, the repertoire was profiled, and TCRdb retains in-frame clones only, with some absent. The top ten clones hold 15% to 18% of a sample with more than 60,000 clones, 90% to 95% of them seen once. The source was CD4+ or CD8+ T cells sorted from blood, collected in a trial of the OX40 agonist ivuxolimab. The receptors originated from an adult with an advanced solid tumor such as melanoma, head and neck, liver or kidney cancer.

The rearrangement joins TRBV27 to TRBJ2-7; TRBD2 aligns across 10 bases. This CDR3 is 15 amino acids long. Trimming at V came to 5 bases and at J to 5 bases, leaving 9 bases not matched to a gene. Germline V gives CDR1 MNHEY, CDR2 SMNVEV (reference sequence). The CDR3 loop is CASSPGASGSHEQYF. Written as DNA, the CDR3 is TGTGCCAGCAGTCCTGGGGCTAGCGGGAGTCACGAGCAGTACTTC.

This chain joins TRBV19 and TRBJ2-7, with D perhaps matching TRBD2 (6 bases). V gave up 3 bases and J gave up 4 bases, with 10 bases separating them. The CDR3 sequence is 13 residues long. Germline-derived CDR1 and CDR2 are LNHDA and SQIVND (reference sequence). DNA of the CDR3: TGTGCCAGTAGTATCGGAGGGGTTTACGAGCAGTACTTC. This encodes CASSIGGVYEQYF.

CDR3 loop: CASSYSLAGVINEQFF. CDR3 bases: TGTGCCAGCAGTTACTCGCTAGCGGGGGTCATCAATGAGCAGTTCTTC. The chain joins TRBV6-5 to TRBJ2-1; 10 nucleotides match TRBD2. The CDR3 covers 16 residues. V shed 0 bases and J 6 bases; nucleotides not matched to a gene: 5. CDR1 MNHEY and CDR2 SVGAGI come from the germline V gene.

This chain connects TRBV5-1 to TRBJ2-7; 10 bases line up with TRBD2. The CDR3 has 15 residues. Germline V gene data show CDR1 as SGHRS and CDR2 as YFSETQ. J was trimmed by 2 bases and V by 3 bases; bases with no gene match: 5. CDR3 loop: CASSSYSGRTYEQYF. The CDR3 DNA reads as TGCGCCAGCAGCTCCTATAGCGGGAGGACCTACGAGCAGTACTTC.

The rearrangement uses TRBV7-9 and TRBJ2-5; the match to TRBD2 covers 11 bases. Germline CDR1 is SEHNR and CDR2 is FQNEAQ (reference sequence). The junction had 6 bases not matched to a gene; V was cut back by 1 base and J by 2 bases. This CDR3 is built from 17 residues. CDR3 nucleotides: TGTGCCAGCAGCTTAGGTCTAGCGGGGGGCCCTCAAGAGACCCAGTACTTC. Residues: CASSLGLAGGPQETQYF.

This sequence joins TRBV18 and TRBJ2-1, with 10 bases identical to TRBD1. The CDR3 covers 16 residues. The germline gives CDR1 KGHSH, CDR2 LQKENI. J gave up 3 bases and V 2 bases, and 4 bases lay outside the gene matches. CDR3 residues: CASSPTGTGDYNEQFF. The DNA of the CDR3 is TGTGCCAGCTCACCAACCGGGACAGGGGACTACAATGAGCAGTTCTTC.

This chain connects TRBV4-3 to TRBJ1-2; no clear D gene. Trimming cost V 0 bases and J 2 bases, with 13 bases left between them. The CDR3 runs to 16 residues. The germline V gene has CDR1 LGHNA and CDR2 YSLEER. This CDR3 reads CASSQESRPPNYGYTF. Here the CDR3 DNA reads TGCGCCAGCAGCCAAGAGTCACGCCCCCCCAACTATGGCTACACCTTC.

This clone was counted a single time. The V and J genes are TRBV30 and TRBJ2-7; D ambiguous. CDR3 length: 14 amino acids. The germline V gene encodes CDR1 GTSNPN and CDR2 SVGIG (reference sequence). Trimming took off 4 bases at V and 1 base at J, with 14 bases between the two ends. CDR3 sequence: CAWTNPARSYEQYF. DNA for the CDR3: TGTGCCTGGACCAACCCGGCCCGTTCCTACGAGCAGTACTTC.

The rearrangement uses TRBV11-2 and TRBJ2-2; the match to TRBD1 covers 10 bases. Germline CDR1 reads SGHAT; CDR2 reads FQNNGV. The CDR3 length is 18 residues. J was trimmed by 0 bases and V by 1 base; bases with no gene match: 5. The CDR3 DNA sequence: TGTGCCAGCAGCTTAGCGGGACAGGGGTTAACGAACACCGGGGAGCTGTTTTTT. Its translation: CASSLAGQGLTNTGELFF.

CDR3 in amino acids: CASSQEVVGVYEQYF. The CDR3 bases are TGTGCCAGCAGCCAAGAGGTAGTTGGGGTCTACGAGCAGTACTTC. This sequence joins TRBV4-2 and TRBJ2-7; D not resolved. The CDR3 sequence is 15 residues long. The germline V and J ends were trimmed by 0 bases and 3 bases, with 12 bases remaining between them. Germline assignment: CDR1 LGHNA and CDR2 YNFKEQ.

The rearrangement links TRBV6-5 to TRBJ1-2, with D possibly being TRBD1 (5 bases). Trimming took off 4 bases at V and 7 bases at J, with 16 bases between the two ends. Per germline, CDR1 MNHEY and CDR2 SVGAGI. The CDR3 runs to 14 residues. The CDR3 coding sequence is TGTGCCAGCAGTTTCTCCGGGACCTATTCTGGCTACACCTTC. Its translation is CASSFSGTYSGYTF.

The chain combines TRBV9 with TRBJ2-3; weak D call: TRBD2 (6 bases). CDR1 and CDR2 from the germline V gene are SGDLS and YYNGEE. CDR3 length: 16 amino acids. Trimming left V 3 bases short and J 3 bases short, with 17 bases between. The CDR3 loop reads CASSDWDWGRTDTQYF. The DNA for the CDR3 is TGTGCCAGCAGCGACTGGGACTGGGGGAGGACAGATACGCAGTATTTT. The full variable domain, its missing parts supplied by reference TRBV9 and TRBJ2-3, is DSGVTQTPKHLITATGQRVTLRCSPRSGDLSVYWYQQSLDQGLQFLIQYYNGEERAKGNILERFSAQQFPDLHSELNLSSLELGDSALYFCASSDWDWGRTDTQYFGPGTRLTVL.

The rearrangement uses TRBV7-2 and TRBJ2-1, with 7 bases fitting TRBD1. Trimming at V came to 2 bases and at J to 4 bases, leaving 5 bases not matched to a gene. This CDR3 has 15 amino acids. Germline loops: CDR1 SGHTA, CDR2 FQGNSA. The CDR3 here is CASSLTGTVYNEQFF. The CDR3 coding sequence is TGTGCCAGCAGCTTAACGGGGACAGTTTACAATGAGCAGTTCTTC.

This clone appeared a few times. The chain couples TRBV27 to TRBJ2-7; D possibly corresponds to TRBD2 (5 bases). V was cut by 2 bases and J by 7 bases, with 18 bases left in between. Germline CDR1 MNHEY, CDR2 SMNVEV (reference sequence). The CDR3 covers 15 residues. This CDR3 is CASSLTGNTWGEQYF. CDR3 bases: TGTGCCAGCAGTTTAACCGGGAACACTTGGGGAGAGCAGTACTTC.